This section outlines one T cell receptor (beta chain) sequence together with its context. These data originate in a study of blood T cell repertoires in COVID-19. The V and J ends lost 0 bases and 1 base respectively, with 6 bases between them. The CDR3 spans 14 residues. Germline CDR1 is ENHRY and CDR2 is SYGVKD. In the authors' workflow: It was from reference gene primer amplification that nucleated cell counts were estimated. Assay: immunoSEQ multiplex PCR; the TCRdb copy retains only in-frame clones and omits some. V and J calls and clone size are those listed in that table; D and trimming were worked out from the DNA. The repertoire holds a few hundred thousand clones, with roughly 88% as singletons.

This receptor was taken from a woman between 50 and 59 years old with active or convalescent COVID-19. The V call is TRBV10-3, the J call TRBJ1-1; weak D call: TRBD1 (5 bases). The sequencing input was peripheral blood. The CDR3, as DNA: TGTGCCATCAGTGAGTCGGGGCAGAACACTGAAGCTTTCTTT. This sequence encodes CAISESGQNTEAFF.